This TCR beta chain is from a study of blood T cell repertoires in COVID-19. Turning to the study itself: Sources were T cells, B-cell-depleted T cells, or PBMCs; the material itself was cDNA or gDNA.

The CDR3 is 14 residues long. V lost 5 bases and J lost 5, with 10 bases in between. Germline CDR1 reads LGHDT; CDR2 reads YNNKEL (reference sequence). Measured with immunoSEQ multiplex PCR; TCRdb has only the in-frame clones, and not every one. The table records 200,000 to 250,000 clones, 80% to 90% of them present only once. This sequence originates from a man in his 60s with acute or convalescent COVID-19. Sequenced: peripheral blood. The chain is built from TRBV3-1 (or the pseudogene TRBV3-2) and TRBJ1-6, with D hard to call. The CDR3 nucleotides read TGTGCCAGCAGCACGGGTCCGAATAATTCACCCCTCCACTTT. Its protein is CASSTGPNNSPLHF.